Following are 30 T cell receptor beta chains from one sample sequenced in a study of blood T cell repertoires in COVID-19. TCRdb's copy holds only in-frame clones and misses some; the assay was immunoSEQ multiplex PCR. The table records over 200,000 clones, 85% of them present only once. The sequenced sample consisted of PBMCs or T cells enriched from blood (not recorded which). Receptor source: a man aged 40-50 years who had recovered from COVID-19.

The chain is built from TRBV29-1 and TRBJ2-3, with 7 bases matching TRBD2. V shed 0 bases, J shed 0 bases, and the junction held 15 bases outside the gene matches. The CDR3 spans 19 residues. The germline gives CDR1 SQVTM, CDR2 ANQGSEA. For the CDR3, the DNA is TGCAGCGTTGAAGATCGGGACCTAGCGGAAAAAACTAGCACAGATACGCAGTATTTT. This encodes CSVEDRDLAEKTSTDTQYF.

The chain has TRBV30 and TRBJ1-1; 9 bases map to TRBD1. This CDR3 spans 14 amino acids. With V trimmed by 4 bases and J by 1 base, 4 bases remained unmatched. The germline CDR1 and CDR2 sequences are GTSNPN and SVGIG (reference sequence). Here the CDR3 DNA reads TGTGCCTGGAACAGGGGGCAGCGGAACACTGAAGCTTTCTTT. It codes for CAWNRGQRNTEAFF.

V and J are TRBV10-3 and TRBJ2-7; D is ambiguous. The length of the CDR3 is 12 residues. V lost 4 bases, J lost 0 bases, and 4 bases lay in between. Germline loops: CDR1 ENHRY, CDR2 SYGVKD. The CDR3 sequence: CAISVSSYEQYF. In DNA form, the CDR3 reads TGTGCCATCAGTGTGAGCTCCTACGAGCAGTACTTC.

The chain combines TRBV10-2 with TRBJ2-1; 10 nucleotides match TRBD2. Germline values: CDR1 WSHSY, CDR2 SAAADI. The ends lost 2 bases at V and 3 bases at J; junction bases unmatched: 4. The CDR3 has 16 amino acids. In DNA, the CDR3 is TGCGCCAGCAGTGAGGGGACTAGCGTCTTCTACAATGAGCAGTTCTTC. Its protein product is CASSEGTSVFYNEQFF.

The genes are TRBV21-1 and TRBJ1-1. TRBV21-1 is termed a pseudogene. The CDR3 sequence is 13 residues long. Here the CDR3 reads CASSFLDWSKAFF. The CDR3 coding sequence is TGTGCCAGCAGCTTTCTAGACTGGTCAAAAGCTTTCTTT.

The gene calls are TRBV7-8 and TRBJ1-1; D is unresolved. V lost 5 bases and J 7 bases, leaving 11 bases between the germline ends. Germline-derived CDR1 and CDR2 are SGHVS and FQNEAQ. The CDR3 totals 12 residues. The CDR3 DNA is TGTGCCAGCAGCCGCTTCGAGGGTGAAGCTTTCTTT. Translated: CASSRFEGEAFF. Drawing the rest from reference TRBV7-8 and TRBJ1-1, the complete variable domain is GAGVSQSPRYKVAKRGQDVALRCDPISGHVSLFWYQQALGQGPEFLTYFQNEAQLDKSGLPSDRFFAERPEGSVSTLKIQRTQQEDSAVYLCASSRFEGEAFFGQGTRLTVV.

The V call is TRBV19, the J call TRBJ1-4; perhaps TRBD1 as D (6 bases). Per the germline V gene, CDR1 is LNHDA and CDR2 is SQIVND (reference sequence). This CDR3 is 15 amino acids long. Trimming shortened V by 5 bases and J by 5 bases, and 15 bases separated the two germline ends. The CDR3 DNA is TGTGCCAGTAGTGAAAACAGGGCCGGGAATGAAAAACTGTTTTTT. It yields the protein CASSENRAGNEKLFF.

The chain links TRBV10-3 to TRBJ1-1; 9 bases match TRBD1. The CDR3 is made up of 15 amino acids. V shed 5 bases, J shed 0 bases, and the junction held 4 bases outside the gene matches. In germline, CDR1 is ENHRY, CDR2 SYGVKD. In DNA form, the CDR3 reads TGTGCCATCAGTACAGGGGGCGCTTTGAACACTGAAGCTTTCTTT. It encodes CAISTGGALNTEAFF.

The chain is built from TRBV2 and TRBJ2-7; no clear D. In germline, CDR1 is SNHLY, CDR2 FYNNEI. V was cut by 5 bases and J by 4 bases, with 9 bases left in between. The CDR3 is 12 amino acids. CDR3 DNA: TGTGCCAGCAGTCTTGAGACTTACGAGCAGTACTTC. This gives the protein CASSLETYEQYF.

V usage is TRBV4-1 and J usage is TRBJ2-5; TRBD1 is a possible D gene (6 bases). The CDR3 runs 14 residues. Trimming removed 1 base from V and 5 bases from J, with 11 bases in between. Per germline, CDR1 MGHRA and CDR2 YSYEKL. The CDR3 DNA reads as TGCGCCAGCAGCCAAGGGCAGGGGTCCGAGACCCAGTACTTC. Translation: CASSQGQGSETQYF.

V gene TRBV6-2 or TRBV6-3 combines with J gene TRBJ2-7; TRBD2 matches 8 bases. The V gene end was trimmed by 4 bases and the J gene end by 3 bases; junction bases not matched to a gene: 8. The length of the CDR3 is 15 residues. Germline V gene lookup returns CDR1 MNHEY and CDR2 SVGEGT. The CDR3 DNA reads TGTGCCAGCAGTTCCCCGGGACTAGTACGCTACGAGCAGTACTTC. Its translation is CASSSPGLVRYEQYF.

The V call is TRBV15, the J call TRBJ2-1, with D hard to call. The CDR3 covers 15 residues. Trimming shortened V by 9 bases and J by 0 bases, and 15 bases separated the two germline ends. The germline V gene has CDR1 LNHNV and CDR2 YYDKDF (reference sequence). The DNA of the CDR3 is TGTGCCACTCTTCCTTATGACAACTCCTACAATGAGCAGTTCTTC. This codes for CATLPYDNSYNEQFF.

The rearrangement links TRBV11-2 to TRBJ1-4; D not certain. Germline loops: CDR1 SGHAT, CDR2 FQNNGV. CDR3 size: 13 residues. The V end was cut by 0 bases, the J end by 10 bases, with 9 bases between. CDR3 amino acids: CASSLESVGKLFF. The CDR3 DNA sequence: TGTGCCAGCAGCTTAGAATCTGTCGGAAAACTGTTTTTT.

The V and J genes are TRBV3-1 (or the pseudogene TRBV3-2) and TRBJ2-4; 12 bases map to TRBD2. Germline V gene data show CDR1 as LGHDT and CDR2 as YNNKEL (reference sequence). J lost 7 bases, V lost 5 bases, and 6 bases had no gene match. The CDR3 contains 15 residues. The CDR3 sequence is CASSEGLAGGNIQYF. The DNA of the CDR3 is TGTGCCAGCAGCGAGGGACTAGCGGGTGGGAACATTCAGTACTTC.

The rearrangement links TRBV15 to TRBJ2-7, with D hard to call. The CDR3 totals 15 residues. CDR1 is LNHNV and CDR2 is YYDKDF in the germline V gene (reference sequence). V dropped 0 bases and J dropped 0 bases, with 9 bases sitting between them. The CDR3 here is CATSREETASYEQYF. Here the CDR3 DNA reads TGTGCCACCAGCAGAGAGGAAACAGCCTCCTACGAGCAGTACTTC.

The chain uses TRBV4-1 and TRBJ2-1, with D possibly TRBD2 on 5 matching bases. V was cut by 3 bases and J by 15 bases, with 15 bases left in between. CDR1 and CDR2 from the germline V gene are MGHRA and YSYEKL. The CDR3 is 12 amino acids. Here the CDR3 reads CASSQLGLPVFF. The CDR3 DNA reads as TGCGCCAGCAGCCAGCTTGGACTCCCTGTGTTCTTC.

The CDR3 sequence: CASRPGTSGIIAYNEQFF. The CDR3 DNA sequence: TGTGCCAGCAGACCTGGGACTAGCGGGATCATAGCCTACAATGAGCAGTTCTTC. The chain couples TRBV28 to TRBJ2-1; the match to TRBD2 covers 13 bases. This CDR3 comprises 18 residues. The J segment lost 2 bases and the V segment lost 6 bases, leaving 10 bases of the junction unmatched. CDR1 and CDR2 from the germline V gene are MDHEN and SYDVKM.

A remark on this clone: The DNA is omitted, as the CDR3 cannot be located on it reliably, and the CDR3 follows TCRdb's listing. The rearrangement joins TRBV29-1 to TRBJ1-1. Germline CDR1 SQVTM, CDR2 ANQGSEA. Inclusive of both ends, the CDR3 amounts to 9 amino acids. CDR3 amino acids: CSVGGGTFF.

The chain combines TRBV2 with TRBJ1-6; the match to TRBD1 covers 11 bases. This CDR3 contains 14 residues. The V segment lost 10 bases and the J segment 9 bases; nucleotides outside the gene matches: 8. CDR1 is SNHLY, CDR2 FYNNEI, per germline. CDR3 nucleotide sequence: TGTGCCACCGCCGGGACAGGGGGTACTTCACCCCTCCACTTT. Encoded protein: CATAGTGGTSPLHF.

The chain links TRBV7-9 to TRBJ1-4, with a tentative D call TRBD1 (5 bases). Between the trimmed V and J ends, which lost 4 bases and 0 bases, there was a span of 12 bases. The CDR3 totals 16 residues. Germline CDR1 and CDR2: SEHNR and FQNEAQ (reference sequence). CDR3 residues: CASSWGTGATNEKLFF. CDR3 DNA: TGTGCCAGCAGCTGGGGGACGGGAGCAACTAATGAAAAACTGTTTTTT. The full variable domain, in which reference TRBV7-9 and TRBJ1-4 provide the parts outside the CDR3, is DTGVSQNPRHKITKRGQNVTFRCDPISEHNRLYWYRQTLGQGPEFLTYFQNEAQLEKSRLLSDRFSAERPKGSFSTLEIQRTEQGDSAMYLCASSWGTGATNEKLFFGSGTQLSVL.

V is TRBV30 and J is TRBJ2-2; 9 bases line up with TRBD2. The V segment lost 1 base and the J segment 7 bases; nucleotides outside the gene matches: 7. Per germline, CDR1 GTSNPN and CDR2 SVGIG (reference sequence). The CDR3 loop spans 15 amino acids. CDR3 in amino acids: CAWSGGRAGVGELFF. CDR3 in DNA: TGTGCCTGGAGTGGCGGGAGGGCCGGGGTCGGGGAGCTGTTTTTT.

J is TRBJ2-4 and V is TRBV3-1 (or the pseudogene TRBV3-2); D remains unclear. Per the germline V gene, CDR1 is LGHDT and CDR2 is YNNKEL (reference sequence). The V and J ends lost 1 base and 6 bases respectively, with 4 bases between them. CDR3 length: 12 residues. In nucleotides, the CDR3 is TGTGCCAGCAGCCAAGTTAGAAACATTCAGTACTTC. Translating gives CASSQVRNIQYF.

This rearrangement joins TRBV19 to TRBJ1-2; the D is unclear. The V gene lost 9 bases and the J gene lost 2 bases, with 19 bases spanning the gap. From germline, CDR1 is LNHDA and CDR2 SQIVND (reference sequence). The CDR3 is made up of 15 amino acids. This chain's CDR3 is CASRRRAGENYGYTF. The CDR3 DNA is TGTGCCAGCCGCCGGCGGGCAGGCGAAAACTATGGCTACACCTTC.

This rearrangement joins TRBV11-3 to TRBJ2-7; TRBD1 matches 9 bases. CDR3 length equals 15 residues. The V gene's germline CDR1 is SGHNT and CDR2 YENEEA. With V trimmed by 3 bases and J by 4 bases, 7 bases remained unmatched. The CDR3 loop reads CASSLDGTGLYEQYF. For the CDR3, the DNA is TGTGCCAGCAGCTTGGACGGGACAGGGTTATACGAGCAGTACTTC.

The V and J genes are TRBV9 and TRBJ1-3, with 8 bases that match TRBD1. CDR3 length: 15 amino acids. V was pared by 4 bases and J by 5 bases, with 8 bases of the junction left unmatched. The germline V gene has CDR1 SGDLS and CDR2 YYNGEE. The CDR3 loop is CASSLLDRGRNTIYF. The CDR3 region has the DNA TGTGCCAGCAGCTTACTAGACAGGGGTAGAAACACCATATATTTT.

The gene calls are TRBV2 and TRBJ2-1; a weak D match, TRBD1 (5 bases). V shed 4 bases and J shed 10 bases, with 11 bases lying between them. Germline loops: CDR1 SNHLY, CDR2 FYNNEI. CDR3 size: 12 residues. In DNA form, the CDR3 reads TGTGCCAGCAGTGGACTGGGGCGGGAGCAGTTCTTC. This encodes CASSGLGREQFF.

The genes are TRBV21-1 and TRBJ2-7; the table's D call TRBD2 went unverified against the DNA. TRBV21-1 is classified as a pseudogene. This CDR3 is built from 17 residues. The CDR3 sequence: CASSNKLGTSGGYEQYF. The CDR3 coding sequence is TGTGCCAGCAGCAACAAACTCGGGACTAGCGGAGGCTACGAGCAGTACTTC.

This chain connects TRBV6-5 to TRBJ2-5; 7 nucleotides line up with TRBD1. Germline CDR1 reads MNHEY; CDR2 reads SVGAGI. V gave up 6 bases and J gave up 9 bases; unmatched junction bases: 7. The CDR3 totals 12 residues. The CDR3 sequence is CASSRDRGPQYF. CDR3 DNA: TGTGCCAGCAGCCGGGACAGAGGCCCCCAGTACTTC.

V is TRBV5-4 and J is TRBJ2-1; no firm D call. The CDR3 length is 13 residues. Germline V gene lookup returns CDR1 SGHNT and CDR2 YYREEE (reference sequence). V lost 0 bases to trimming and J lost 10 bases, with 11 bases between them. CDR3 nucleotides: TGTGCCAGCAGCTTGGGACCCTTACTAGAGCAGTTCTTC. This sequence encodes CASSLGPLLEQFF.

V and J are TRBV11-3 and TRBJ2-5, with D possibly TRBD2 on 5 matching bases. Germline V gene sequence: CDR1 SGHNT, CDR2 YENEEA. The CDR3 has 14 amino acids. Trimming left V 4 bases short and J 5 bases short, with 14 bases between. The CDR3, as DNA: TGTGCCAGCAGCTCCGGACTGCGTTGGGAGACCCAGTACTTC. Residues: CASSSGLRWETQYF.